A selection of T cell receptor beta chains follows, all from one sample in a study of early T cells in non-severe SARS-CoV-2 infection. From the 5' RACE reads, TCRdb called clonotypes with MiXCR, one entry per CDR3 protein. Of about 22,000 distinct CDR3 sequences in the sample, just under 4.5% were seen once. Sequenced: whole blood. These receptors were collected from an adult who was a healthcare worker with PCR-confirmed SARS-CoV-2 infection or an uninfected control (not recorded which). The CDR3 runs from the conserved cysteine through the conserved F or W. D genes are given only for firm matches. Some rows have no size entry. The others give once, few or many, or a class for an expanded clone.

clone_size	v_call	d_call	j_call	cdr3_aa	cdr3_nt
many	TRBV27	.	TRBJ2-7	CASSAGFGEQYF	TGTGCCAGCAGTGCAGGGTTTGGCGAGCAGTACTTC
many	TRBV7-6	.	TRBJ2-5	CASSLAAETQYF	TGTGCCAGCAGCTTAGCGGCGGAGACCCAGTACTTC
many	TRBV6-1	.	TRBJ1-1	CASSGNRVGTEAFF	TGTGCCAGCAGTGGAAACAGGGTTGGCACTGAAGCTTTCTTT
many	TRBV10-3	.	TRBJ1-4	CATRPPEGREKLFF	TGTGCCACGCGCCCGCCCGAAGGTCGGGAAAAACTGTTTTTT
.	TRBV6-6	.	TRBJ2-3	CASSLDRLADTQYF	TGTGCCAGCAGTCTCGACAGACTCGCGGATACGCAGTATTTT
many	TRBV5-4	.	TRBJ2-1	CASSLWGRLEYNEQFF	TGTGCCAGCAGCTTGTGGGGTAGGTTGGAATACAATGAGCAGTTCTTC
many	TRBV12-3/TRBV12-4	.	TRBJ2-3	CASSPGRRDTQYF	TGTGCCAGCAGTCCGGGACGCAGAGATACGCAGTATTTT
many	TRBV25-1	.	TRBJ1-1	CASSEFRGMNTEAFF	TGTGCCAGCAGTGAATTTCGGGGGATGAACACTGAAGCTTTCTTT
few	TRBV14	TRBD2	TRBJ2-2	CASSQEWTSGRAFAGELFF	TGTGCCAGCAGCCAAGAATGGACTAGCGGGAGGGCCTTTGCCGGGGAGCTGTTTTTT
many	TRBV3-1	.	TRBJ1-5	CASSPTDSNQPQHF	TGTGCCAGCAGCCCAACAGACAGCAATCAGCCCCAGCATTTT
medium-sized	TRBV15	.	TRBJ2-7	CATARGPSYEQYF	TGTGCCACCGCGAGGGGCCCCTCCTACGAGCAGTACTTC
many	TRBV10-3	.	TRBJ2-7	CAITEGQYVSYEQYF	TGTGCCATCACCGAAGGACAGTACGTGTCCTACGAGCAGTACTTC
.	TRBV11-2	TRBD2	TRBJ2-1	CASSTSGGSNEQFF	TGTGCCAGCAGTACTTCCGGGGGGAGCAATGAGCAGTTCTTC
.	TRBV7-9	.	TRBJ2-3	CASSNRPGQVTDTQYF	TGTGCCAGCAGCAATAGACCGGGACAAGTAACAGATACGCAGTATTTT
medium-sized	TRBV29-1	.	TRBJ1-1	CSVQTMNTEAFF	TGCAGCGTTCAAACGATGAACACTGAAGCTTTCTTT
many	TRBV7-9	.	TRBJ2-1	CASSSGGGPDEQFF	TGTGCCAGCAGCTCAGGTGGGGGCCCTGATGAGCAGTTCTTC
few	TRBV28	TRBD2	TRBJ2-1	CASSSPAAGGNEQFF	TGTGCCAGCAGTTCCCCGGCCGCGGGGGGCAATGAGCAGTTCTTC
.	TRBV12-3/TRBV12-4	TRBD2	TRBJ2-1	CASSFFGLAGVSSYNEQFF	TGTGCCAGCAGCTTCTTCGGACTAGCGGGAGTAAGCTCCTACAATGAGCAGTTCTTC
many	TRBV29-1	.	TRBJ1-2	CSVSPGYTF	TGCAGCGTGTCCCCCGGCTACACCTTC
.	TRBV18	.	TRBJ2-1	CASSPPLGVSYNEQFF	TGTGCCAGCTCACCACCCTTAGGGGTTTCCTACAATGAGCAGTTCTTC
many	TRBV20-1	.	TRBJ2-1	CSASVLKNEQFF	TGCAGTGCTAGCGTTTTAAAGAATGAGCAGTTCTTC
many	TRBV29-1	TRBD2	TRBJ2-7	CSATLAGVIYEQYF	TGCAGCGCAACACTAGCGGGAGTTATCTACGAGCAGTACTTC
many	TRBV2	.	TRBJ2-5	CASSEYGQLQETQYF	TGTGCCAGCAGTGAATATGGTCAGTTACAAGAGACCCAGTACTTC
few	TRBV4-1	TRBD2	TRBJ2-7	CASSQERLADDSFYEQYF	TGCGCCAGCAGCCAAGAGAGGCTAGCGGACGACTCGTTCTACGAGCAGTACTTC
many	TRBV20-1	TRBD2	TRBJ2-1	CSAGSSLSGRVANEQFF	TGCAGTGCTGGGAGCAGCTTGAGCGGGAGAGTGGCCAATGAGCAGTTCTTC
many	TRBV19	.	TRBJ2-1	CASSNRHLSYNEQFF	TGTGCCAGTAGTAACAGGCACCTCTCCTACAATGAGCAGTTCTTC
many	TRBV9	.	TRBJ2-2	CASSSTGNTGELFF	TGTGCCAGCAGCTCGACAGGGAACACCGGGGAGCTGTTTTTT
many	TRBV6-2/TRBV6-3	TRBD2	TRBJ2-7	CASRKPGLAGRNEQYF	TGTGCCAGCAGAAAACCGGGACTAGCGGGAAGGAACGAGCAGTACTTC
many	TRBV28	TRBD2	TRBJ2-1	CASSSPPGAGGLLLRFF	TGTGCCAGCAGTTCCCCCCCTGGAGCGGGAGGGCTCCTATTACGGTTCTTC
.	TRBV7-2	TRBD2	TRBJ2-3	CASSLLGLATDTQYF	TGTGCCAGCAGCTTATTGGGACTAGCCACAGATACGCAGTATTTT
many	TRBV10-3	.	TRBJ1-2	CAISKREPGTTENGYTF	TGTGCCATCAGCAAAAGGGAACCCGGGACAACTGAGAATGGCTACACCTTC
many	TRBV11-2	.	TRBJ2-7	CASSLDPGVGEQYF	TGTGCCAGCAGCCTCGACCCGGGAGTCGGCGAGCAGTACTTC
.	TRBV7-8	.	TRBJ2-3	CASSSPKLTDTQYF	TGTGCCAGCAGCTCTCCAAAACTCACAGATACGCAGTATTTT
many	TRBV20-1	.	TRBJ2-3	CSAPGLSTDTQYF	TGCAGTGCACCGGGACTGAGCACAGATACGCAGTATTTT
many	TRBV7-2	.	TRBJ2-3	CASTPRARNTQYF	TGTGCCAGCACCCCTCGGGCCCGAAATACGCAGTATTTT
few	TRBV4-3	.	TRBJ2-7	CASTSRRGLPSYEQYF	TGCGCCAGCACCTCTCGTCGGGGACTCCCATCCTACGAGCAGTACTTC
.	TRBV20-1	.	TRBJ2-1	CSAGGRGKGNNEQFF	TGCAGTGCAGGGGGACGGGGTAAGGGGAACAATGAGCAGTTCTTC
many	TRBV15	.	TRBJ1-5	CATSPQGHQPQHF	TGTGCCACCAGCCCGCAGGGGCATCAGCCCCAGCATTTT
.	TRBV11-2	.	TRBJ2-2	CASSLAGSNTGELFF	TGTGCCAGCAGCTTAGCTGGCTCGAACACCGGGGAGCTGTTTTTT
few	TRBV7-2	TRBD2	TRBJ2-3	CASSSSGDTDTQYF	TGTGCCAGCAGCTCCAGCGGGGATACAGATACGCAGTATTTT
many	TRBV11-2	TRBD2	TRBJ2-1	CASSSKSQELAGFYNEQFF	TGTGCCAGCAGCTCAAAAAGTCAGGAACTAGCGGGCTTCTACAATGAGCAGTTCTTC
few	TRBV29-1	.	TRBJ1-1	CSVEVGGGGTEAFF	TGCAGCGTTGAAGTGGGCGGGGGAGGCACTGAAGCTTTCTTT
many	TRBV4-1	TRBD1	TRBJ2-6	CASSQDKAGGAGANVLTF	TGCGCCAGCAGCCAAGATAAGGCAGGGGGAGCCGGGGCCAACGTCCTGACTTTC
.	TRBV11-3	TRBD2	TRBJ2-1	CASSWGGTSGNYEQFF	TGTGCCAGCAGTTGGGGAGGGACTAGCGGGAACTATGAGCAGTTCTTC
many	TRBV7-3	.	TRBJ2-1	CASSLTLSGPYNEQFF	TGTGCCAGCAGCTTAACGTTATCGGGACCCTACAATGAGCAGTTCTTC
many	TRBV29-1	TRBD2	TRBJ2-5	CSVRLAGGPETQYF	TGCAGCGTGCGACTAGCGGGAGGGCCGGAGACCCAGTACTTC
.	TRBV28	.	TRBJ2-7	CASSHDRDFPAYEQYF	TGTGCCAGCAGTCATGACCGGGACTTCCCCGCCTACGAGCAGTACTTC
many	TRBV20-1	.	TRBJ2-5	CSARVSPTQETQYF	TGCAGTGCTAGAGTTAGTCCGACACAAGAGACCCAGTACTTC
many	TRBV7-2	TRBD1	TRBJ1-2	CASSAGDSTNYGYTF	TGTGCCAGCAGCGCAGGGGACAGTACTAACTATGGCTACACCTTC
medium-sized	TRBV19	TRBD1	TRBJ2-2	CASSTRDRGLGNTGELFF	TGTGCCAGTAGTACCCGGGACAGGGGGCTAGGGAACACCGGGGAGCTGTTTTTT
many	TRBV9	.	TRBJ2-7	CASSVAETYEQYF	TGTGCCAGCAGCGTAGCTGAAACCTACGAGCAGTACTTC
many	TRBV7-6	TRBD2	TRBJ2-7	CASSPLSGRSSYEQYF	TGTGCCAGCAGCCCCTTAAGCGGGAGGAGCTCCTACGAGCAGTACTTC
.	TRBV7-3	TRBD1	TRBJ2-2	CASSSGQRNTGELFF	TGTGCCAGCAGCTCGGGACAGAGGAACACCGGGGAGCTGTTTTTT
many	TRBV25-1	TRBD1	TRBJ1-2	CASSGENRGSYGYTF	TGTGCCAGCAGTGGTGAGAACAGGGGAAGCTATGGCTACACCTTC
many	TRBV3-1	.	TRBJ2-7	CASSQAGATYEQYF	TGTGCCAGCAGCCAGGCGGGGGCCACCTACGAGCAGTACTTC